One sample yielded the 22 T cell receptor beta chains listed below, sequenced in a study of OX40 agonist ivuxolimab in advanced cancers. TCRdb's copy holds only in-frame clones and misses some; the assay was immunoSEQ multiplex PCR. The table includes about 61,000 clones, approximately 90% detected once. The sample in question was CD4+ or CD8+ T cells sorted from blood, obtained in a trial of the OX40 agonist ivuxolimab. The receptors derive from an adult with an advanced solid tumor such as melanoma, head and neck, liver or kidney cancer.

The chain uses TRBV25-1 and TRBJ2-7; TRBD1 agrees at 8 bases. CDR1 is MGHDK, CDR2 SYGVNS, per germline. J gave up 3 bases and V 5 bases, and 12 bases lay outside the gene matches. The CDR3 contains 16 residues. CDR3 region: CASSPRGQGAHYEQYF. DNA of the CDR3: TGTGCCAGCAGTCCCCGGGGGCAGGGGGCCCACTACGAGCAGTACTTC.

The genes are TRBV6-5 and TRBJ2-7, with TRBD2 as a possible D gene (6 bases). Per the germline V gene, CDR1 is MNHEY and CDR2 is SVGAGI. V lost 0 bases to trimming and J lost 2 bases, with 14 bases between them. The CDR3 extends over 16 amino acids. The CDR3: CASSYSRGLRTYEQYF. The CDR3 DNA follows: TGTGCCAGCAGTTACTCTCGGGGACTTCGTACCTACGAGCAGTACTTC.

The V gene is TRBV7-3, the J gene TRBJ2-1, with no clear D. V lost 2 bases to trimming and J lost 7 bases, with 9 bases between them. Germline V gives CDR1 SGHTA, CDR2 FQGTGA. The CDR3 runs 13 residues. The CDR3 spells CASSLYVRNEQFF. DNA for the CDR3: TGTGCCAGCAGCTTATACGTTAGGAATGAGCAGTTCTTC.

This CDR3 reads CASSYSTSFVEKLFF. CDR3 coding DNA: TGTGCCAGCAGTTACTCTACCTCCTTTGTAGAAAAACTGTTTTTT. The chain joins TRBV6-6 to TRBJ1-4; D is unresolved. This CDR3 contains 15 residues. The germline CDR1 and CDR2 sequences are MNHNY and SVGAGI (reference sequence). Between the trimmed V and J ends, which lost 0 bases and 8 bases, there was a span of 13 bases.

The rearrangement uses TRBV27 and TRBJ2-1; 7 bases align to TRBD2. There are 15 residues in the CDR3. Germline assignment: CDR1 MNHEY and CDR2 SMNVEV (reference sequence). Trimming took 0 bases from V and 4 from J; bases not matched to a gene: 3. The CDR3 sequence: CASSLSVSGYNEQFF. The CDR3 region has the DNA TGTGCCAGCAGTTTATCGGTTAGCGGGTACAATGAGCAGTTCTTC.

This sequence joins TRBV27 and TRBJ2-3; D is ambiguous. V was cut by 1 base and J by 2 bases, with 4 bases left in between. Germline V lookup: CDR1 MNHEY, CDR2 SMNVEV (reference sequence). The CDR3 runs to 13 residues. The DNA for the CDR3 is TGTGCCAGCAGTTTATTCTTCACAGATACGCAGTATTTT. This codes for CASSLFFTDTQYF.

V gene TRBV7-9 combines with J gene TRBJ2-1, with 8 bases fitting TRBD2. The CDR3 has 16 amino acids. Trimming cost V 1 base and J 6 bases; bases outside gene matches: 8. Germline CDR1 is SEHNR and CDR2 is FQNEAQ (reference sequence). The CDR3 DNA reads TGTGCCAGCAGCTTAGGACCGGGACTAGTCCCCAATGAGCAGTTCTTC. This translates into CASSLGPGLVPNEQFF.

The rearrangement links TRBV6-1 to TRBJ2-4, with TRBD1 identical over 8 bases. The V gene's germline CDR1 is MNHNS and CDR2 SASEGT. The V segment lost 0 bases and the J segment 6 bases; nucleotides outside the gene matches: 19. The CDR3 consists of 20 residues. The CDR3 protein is CASSEARGRLHLTNGNIQYF. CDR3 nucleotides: TGTGCCAGCAGTGAAGCCAGGGGGCGACTCCACCTGACTAATGGAAACATTCAGTACTTC.

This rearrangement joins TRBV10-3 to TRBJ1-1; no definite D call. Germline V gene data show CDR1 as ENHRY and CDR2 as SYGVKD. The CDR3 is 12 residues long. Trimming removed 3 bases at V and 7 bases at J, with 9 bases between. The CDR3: CAISETALEAFF. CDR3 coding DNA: TGTGCCATCAGTGAAACAGCGCTTGAAGCTTTCTTT.

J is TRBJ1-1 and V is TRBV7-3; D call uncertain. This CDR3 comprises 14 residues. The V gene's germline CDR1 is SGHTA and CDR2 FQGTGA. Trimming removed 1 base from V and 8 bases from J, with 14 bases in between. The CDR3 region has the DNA TGTGCCAGCAGCTTAATAGGGTCCGGCGGGGAAGCTTTCTTT. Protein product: CASSLIGSGGEAFF.

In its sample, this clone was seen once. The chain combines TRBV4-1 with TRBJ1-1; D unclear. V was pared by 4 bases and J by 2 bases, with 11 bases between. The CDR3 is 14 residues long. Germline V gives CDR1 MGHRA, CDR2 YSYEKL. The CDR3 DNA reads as TGCGCCAGCAGCCCCAGAGTTTACAACACTGAAGCTTTCTTT. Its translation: CASSPRVYNTEAFF.

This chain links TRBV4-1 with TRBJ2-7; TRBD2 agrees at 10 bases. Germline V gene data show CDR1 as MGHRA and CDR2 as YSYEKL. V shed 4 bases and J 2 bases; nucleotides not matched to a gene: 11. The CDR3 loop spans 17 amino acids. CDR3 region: CASSLSLAGGPTYEQYF. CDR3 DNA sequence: TGCGCCAGCAGCCTCTCGTTAGCGGGGGGACCCACCTACGAGCAGTACTTC.

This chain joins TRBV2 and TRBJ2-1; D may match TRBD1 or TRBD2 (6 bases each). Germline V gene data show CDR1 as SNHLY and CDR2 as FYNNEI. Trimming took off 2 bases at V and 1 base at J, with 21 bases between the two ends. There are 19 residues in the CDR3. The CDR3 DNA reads TGTGCCAGCAGTGAACTAGGGGGGTTTAGGGTTAGGTCCTACAATGAGCAGTTCTTC. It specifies CASSELGGFRVRSYNEQFF.

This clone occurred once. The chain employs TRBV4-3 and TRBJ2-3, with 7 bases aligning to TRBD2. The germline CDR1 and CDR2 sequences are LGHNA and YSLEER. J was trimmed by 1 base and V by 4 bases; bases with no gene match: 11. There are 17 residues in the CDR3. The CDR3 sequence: CASSPQSFRGGTDTQYF. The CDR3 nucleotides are TGCGCCAGCAGCCCCCAAAGTTTTCGGGGGGGCACAGATACGCAGTATTTT.

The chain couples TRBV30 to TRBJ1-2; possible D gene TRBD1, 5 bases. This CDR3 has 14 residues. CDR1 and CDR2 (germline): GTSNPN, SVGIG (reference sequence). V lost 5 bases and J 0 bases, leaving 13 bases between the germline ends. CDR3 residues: CAWDSMRANYGYTF. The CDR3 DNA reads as TGTGCCTGGGACAGTATGCGAGCTAACTATGGCTACACCTTC. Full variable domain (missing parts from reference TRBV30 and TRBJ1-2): SQTIHQWPATLVQPVGSPLSLECTVEGTSNPNLYWYRQAAGRGLQLLFYSVGIGQISSEVPQNLSASRPQDRQFILSSKKLLLSDSGFYLCAWDSMRANYGYTFGSGTRLTVV.

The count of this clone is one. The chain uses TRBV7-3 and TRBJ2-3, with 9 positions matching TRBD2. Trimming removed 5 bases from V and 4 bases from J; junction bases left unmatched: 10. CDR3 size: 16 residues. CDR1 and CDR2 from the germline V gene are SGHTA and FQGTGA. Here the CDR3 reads CASSLTAGGEADTQYF. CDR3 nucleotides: TGTGCCAGCAGCCTCACAGCGGGGGGAGAGGCAGATACGCAGTATTTT.

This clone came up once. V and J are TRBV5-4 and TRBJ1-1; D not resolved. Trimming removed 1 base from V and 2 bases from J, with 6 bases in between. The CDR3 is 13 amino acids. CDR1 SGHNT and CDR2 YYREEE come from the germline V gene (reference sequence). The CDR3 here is CASSLPENTEAFF. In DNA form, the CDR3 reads TGTGCCAGCAGCTTGCCAGAAAACACTGAAGCTTTCTTT.

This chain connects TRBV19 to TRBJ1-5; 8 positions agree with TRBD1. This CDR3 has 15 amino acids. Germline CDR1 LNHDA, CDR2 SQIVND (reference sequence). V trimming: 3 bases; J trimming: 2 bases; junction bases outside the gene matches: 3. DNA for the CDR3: TGTGCCAGTAGTATTGTGGACAGGGGCAATCAGCCCCAGCATTTT. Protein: CASSIVDRGNQPQHF.

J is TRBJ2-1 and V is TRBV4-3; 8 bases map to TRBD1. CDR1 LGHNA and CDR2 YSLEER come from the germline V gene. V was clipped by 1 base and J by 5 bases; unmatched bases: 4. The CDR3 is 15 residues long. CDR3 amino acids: CASSQGTGFNNEQFF. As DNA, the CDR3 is TGCGCCAGCAGCCAAGGGACAGGGTTTAACAATGAGCAGTTCTTC.

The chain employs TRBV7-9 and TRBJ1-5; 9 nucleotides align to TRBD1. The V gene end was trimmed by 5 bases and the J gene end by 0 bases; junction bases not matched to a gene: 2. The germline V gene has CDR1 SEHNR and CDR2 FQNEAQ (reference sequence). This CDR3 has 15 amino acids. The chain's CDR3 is CASSKGQGSNQPQHF. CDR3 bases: TGTGCCAGCAGCAAGGGACAGGGTAGCAATCAGCCCCAGCATTTT.

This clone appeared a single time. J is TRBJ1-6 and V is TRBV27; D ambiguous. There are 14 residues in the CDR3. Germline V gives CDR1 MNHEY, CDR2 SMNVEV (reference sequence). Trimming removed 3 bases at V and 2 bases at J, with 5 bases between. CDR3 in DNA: TGTGCCAGCAGTTTTACCCCCTATAATTCACCCCTCCACTTT. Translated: CASSFTPYNSPLHF.

CDR3 sequence reads: CASRRLAGYNEQFF. The CDR3 DNA reads as TGTGCCAGCAGGCGACTAGCGGGGTACAATGAGCAGTTCTTC. The rearrangement links TRBV6-6 to TRBJ2-1; TRBD2 matches 11 bases. This CDR3 has 14 residues. CDR1 and CDR2 (germline): MNHNY, SVGAGI (reference sequence). The ends lost 6 bases at V and 4 bases at J; junction bases unmatched: 2.